This TCR beta chain was found in a study of T cell clonotyping in hematopoietic cell transplantation. The assay was immunoSEQ multiplex PCR, and TCRdb's table has in-frame clones only and misses some. The profile shows some 8,300 clones, almost 85% of them singletons. Broader study findings: Cells were unsorted, so CD4 and CD8 contributions were not separated. At the given depth, recipient repertoires were over 95% de novo clonotypes.

Regarding this clone: Its matching antigen is unknown.

Recipient blood drawn about 28 days pretransplant and days 30, 100, 180 after. This clonotype was obtained from a female patient in her 30s who had an allogeneic stem cell transplant, so the T cells may come from the graft donor. Some clones in this sample may be carry-over from other donors' samples. The source material was PBMCs, sampled 180 days after allogeneic stem cell transplant.

CDR3 sequence reads: CASSLAYLGQFVAKNIQYF. The CDR3 nucleotides are TGTGCCAGCAGCTTAGCATATTTGGGACAGTTCGTAGCCAAAAACATTCAGTACTTC. The chain is built from TRBV7-2 and TRBJ2-4, with 7 nucleotides matching TRBD1. The V gene's germline CDR1 is SGHTA and CDR2 FQGNSA. This CDR3 comprises 19 residues. J gave up 0 bases and V 0 bases, and 11 bases lay outside the gene matches.